This T cell receptor (beta chain) was captured by sequencing in a study of blood T cell repertoires in COVID-19. Germline-derived CDR1 and CDR2 are SGHTA and FQGNSA. The CDR3 is 15 residues long. The V and J ends lost 5 bases and 4 bases, in that order; junction bases with no gene match: 5. Measured with immunoSEQ multiplex PCR; TCRdb has only the in-frame clones, and not every one. The table includes tens of thousands of clones, approximately 84% detected once. Sequenced input: peripheral blood. The V gene is TRBV7-2, the J gene TRBJ1-3; 10 bases are shared with TRBD1. The TCR was taken from a man between 65 and 79 years old with acute or convalescent COVID-19. The CDR3 region is CASSIGTGAGNTIYF. CDR3 nucleotide sequence: TGTGCCAGCAGCATCGGGACAGGGGCCGGAAACACCATATATTTT.